This entry features one T cell receptor beta chain sequence. Clones were read by immunoSEQ multiplex PCR, and TCRdb kept only the in-frame ones, dropping some. This table has around 300,000 clones, about 85% appearing once. The source of the sample is a study of blood T cell repertoires in COVID-19. Study background: Specimens from acute and convalescent COVID-19 originated in the United States, Italy and Spain. The analysed material was cDNA or gDNA that came from T cells, B-cell-depleted T cells, or PBMCs.

What was sequenced was PBMCs or T cells enriched from blood (not recorded which). The sequence was obtained from a woman aged 45 to 65 who had recovered from COVID-19.

In DNA, the CDR3 is TGTGCCAGCAGCTTGCCTAGCGGGAGGAATGAGCAGTTCTTC. Translated, it gives CASSLPSGRNEQFF. This chain uses TRBV5-4 with TRBJ2-1, with 11 bases identical to TRBD2. Germline CDR1 reads SGHNT; CDR2 reads YYREEE (reference sequence). The trim removed 1 base at V and 7 bases at J, leaving 1 base unmatched. This CDR3 spans 14 amino acids.